This T cell receptor (beta chain) appears in the sequencing data of a study of T cell responses to AZD1222 COVID-19 vaccine. Study overall: Whether given at about 4 or about 12 weeks, second doses were pooled.

On this clone: As yet, its antigen is unknown.

With 5 bases removed from V and 0 bases from J, the gap between germline ends came to 11 bases. Germline V gives CDR1 MNHEY, CDR2 SMNVEV (reference sequence). The CDR3 has 15 amino acids. The table came from immunoSEQ multiplex PCR; TCRdb's copy has only in-frame clones and leaves some out. Found here are approximately 100,000 clones, roughly 89% of them singletons; the top ten hold about a sixth. Study observations and caveats: After two AZD1222 doses, spike-specific TCR breadth and depth rose versus day 0. Reports indicate that nearly half of spike-specific TCRs are directed at unmutated variant regions. Mostly white British, mostly female donors; authors suggested clonal diversity may be underestimated.

The V gene is TRBV27, the J gene TRBJ1-5; tentatively, D is TRBD1 (5 bases). The material was peripheral blood, obtained on day 0 of AZD1222 vaccination. The TCR was taken from an adult in good health. The CDR3 sequence is CASSAGGYSNQPQHF. Written as DNA, the CDR3 is TGTGCCAGCAGTGCCGGGGGGTATAGCAATCAGCCCCAGCATTTT.